Listed below are T cell receptor beta chains from one sample, sequenced in a study of T cell responses to AZD1222 COVID-19 vaccine. Sequencing was performed with immunoSEQ multiplex PCR; in TCRdb, only in-frame clones are kept and a portion is missing. Of over 110,000 clones listed, approximately 90% are singletons. The sequenced sample was peripheral blood, obtained on day 0 of AZD1222 vaccination. These TCRs come from an adult in good health. Both conserved end residues are part of each CDR3. Each record gives: clone size, J gene, D gene, V gene, CDR3 DNA, CDR3 protein. A D gene is named only where the DNA matches it firmly. Clone size, where shown, is once, few, many, or a class for clones that have expanded.

>once|TRBJ1-2|-|TRBV4-3
TGCGCCAGCAGCCAAGGGAGTTTGAACTATGGCTACACCTTC
CASSQGSLNYGYTF
>-|TRBJ2-3|TRBD2|TRBV5-4
TGTGCCAGCAGCTTTGGACTAGCGGGAGGCACAGATACGCAGTATTTT
CASSFGLAGGTDTQYF
>once|TRBJ2-3|-|TRBV2
TGTGCCAGCAACAAGGGATTAGATACGCAGTATTTT
CASNKGLDTQYF
>once|TRBJ1-2|TRBD1|TRBV28
TGTGCCAGCAGTTCCACAGGGGGCAGGGGCTACACCTTC
CASSSTGGRGYTF
>-|TRBJ1-1|-|TRBV5-4
TGTGCCAGCAGCCCACCCGGGCAGGGCGCCACTGAAGCTTTCTTT
CASSPPGQGATEAFF
>-|TRBJ2-1|-|TRBV6-5
TGTGCCAGCAGTTCTAAAGGGCCGCCGGATGAGCAGTTCTTC
CASSSKGPPDEQFF
>-|TRBJ1-3|-|TRBV14
TGTGCCAGCAGCCAGGTTTTCGCCTCTGGAAACACCATATATTTT
CASSQVFASGNTIYF
>-|TRBJ2-3|TRBD2|TRBV6-4
TGTGCCAGCAGTGACGCTAGCGGGGGCGCAGATACGCAGTATTTT
CASSDASGGADTQYF
>-|TRBJ1-4|TRBD1|TRBV19
TGTGCCAGTAGTACCACAGGGGGCGTAGAAAAACTGTTTTTT
CASSTTGGVEKLFF
>-|TRBJ2-7|TRBD1|TRBV10-3
TGTGCCATCAGTGGGACAGGGTCGGCCTACGAGCAGTACTTC
CAISGTGSAYEQYF
>once|TRBJ2-5|TRBD1|TRBV4-1
TGCGCCAGCAGCCATAAGGGACAGGGCCCAAAGACCCAGTACTTC
CASSHKGQGPKTQYF
>-|TRBJ1-4|-|TRBV5-5
TGTGCCAGCAGCCCGGCAGGGGCGGGGGAAAAACTGTTTTTT
CASSPAGAGEKLFF
>-|TRBJ1-4|-|TRBV5-1
TGCGCCAGCAGTCGGGGACTTAATGAAAAACTGTTTTTT
CASSRGLNEKLFF
>-|TRBJ2-7|TRBD1|TRBV10-2
TGCGCCAGCAGTAGGGACAGGGGCGCCTACGAGCAGTACTTC
CASSRDRGAYEQYF
>-|TRBJ2-5|-|TRBV7-9
TGTGCCAGCAGCCCGCGGACCACCTACCAAGAGACCCAGTACTTC
CASSPRTTYQETQYF
>-|TRBJ2-7|-|TRBV5-4
TGTGCCAGCAGCTTGACGACCAACTACGAGCAGTACTTC
CASSLTTNYEQYF
>-|TRBJ1-5|-|TRBV9
TGTGCCAGCAGCCCCACGGGGGGCAATCAGCCCCAGCATTTT
CASSPTGGNQPQHF
>once|TRBJ2-2|-|TRBV5-1
TGCGCCAGCAGCTGGGCCGACTCCCGGGAGCTGTTTTTT
CASSWADSRELFF
>-|TRBJ2-7|-|TRBV24-1
TGTGCCACCAGTGCAAGGCTGTCGAGGGAGCAGTACTTC
CATSARLSREQYF
>-|TRBJ2-5|-|TRBV12-3/TRBV12-4
TGTGCCAGCCGGCGCGAACAAGAGACCCAGTACTTC
CASRREQETQYF